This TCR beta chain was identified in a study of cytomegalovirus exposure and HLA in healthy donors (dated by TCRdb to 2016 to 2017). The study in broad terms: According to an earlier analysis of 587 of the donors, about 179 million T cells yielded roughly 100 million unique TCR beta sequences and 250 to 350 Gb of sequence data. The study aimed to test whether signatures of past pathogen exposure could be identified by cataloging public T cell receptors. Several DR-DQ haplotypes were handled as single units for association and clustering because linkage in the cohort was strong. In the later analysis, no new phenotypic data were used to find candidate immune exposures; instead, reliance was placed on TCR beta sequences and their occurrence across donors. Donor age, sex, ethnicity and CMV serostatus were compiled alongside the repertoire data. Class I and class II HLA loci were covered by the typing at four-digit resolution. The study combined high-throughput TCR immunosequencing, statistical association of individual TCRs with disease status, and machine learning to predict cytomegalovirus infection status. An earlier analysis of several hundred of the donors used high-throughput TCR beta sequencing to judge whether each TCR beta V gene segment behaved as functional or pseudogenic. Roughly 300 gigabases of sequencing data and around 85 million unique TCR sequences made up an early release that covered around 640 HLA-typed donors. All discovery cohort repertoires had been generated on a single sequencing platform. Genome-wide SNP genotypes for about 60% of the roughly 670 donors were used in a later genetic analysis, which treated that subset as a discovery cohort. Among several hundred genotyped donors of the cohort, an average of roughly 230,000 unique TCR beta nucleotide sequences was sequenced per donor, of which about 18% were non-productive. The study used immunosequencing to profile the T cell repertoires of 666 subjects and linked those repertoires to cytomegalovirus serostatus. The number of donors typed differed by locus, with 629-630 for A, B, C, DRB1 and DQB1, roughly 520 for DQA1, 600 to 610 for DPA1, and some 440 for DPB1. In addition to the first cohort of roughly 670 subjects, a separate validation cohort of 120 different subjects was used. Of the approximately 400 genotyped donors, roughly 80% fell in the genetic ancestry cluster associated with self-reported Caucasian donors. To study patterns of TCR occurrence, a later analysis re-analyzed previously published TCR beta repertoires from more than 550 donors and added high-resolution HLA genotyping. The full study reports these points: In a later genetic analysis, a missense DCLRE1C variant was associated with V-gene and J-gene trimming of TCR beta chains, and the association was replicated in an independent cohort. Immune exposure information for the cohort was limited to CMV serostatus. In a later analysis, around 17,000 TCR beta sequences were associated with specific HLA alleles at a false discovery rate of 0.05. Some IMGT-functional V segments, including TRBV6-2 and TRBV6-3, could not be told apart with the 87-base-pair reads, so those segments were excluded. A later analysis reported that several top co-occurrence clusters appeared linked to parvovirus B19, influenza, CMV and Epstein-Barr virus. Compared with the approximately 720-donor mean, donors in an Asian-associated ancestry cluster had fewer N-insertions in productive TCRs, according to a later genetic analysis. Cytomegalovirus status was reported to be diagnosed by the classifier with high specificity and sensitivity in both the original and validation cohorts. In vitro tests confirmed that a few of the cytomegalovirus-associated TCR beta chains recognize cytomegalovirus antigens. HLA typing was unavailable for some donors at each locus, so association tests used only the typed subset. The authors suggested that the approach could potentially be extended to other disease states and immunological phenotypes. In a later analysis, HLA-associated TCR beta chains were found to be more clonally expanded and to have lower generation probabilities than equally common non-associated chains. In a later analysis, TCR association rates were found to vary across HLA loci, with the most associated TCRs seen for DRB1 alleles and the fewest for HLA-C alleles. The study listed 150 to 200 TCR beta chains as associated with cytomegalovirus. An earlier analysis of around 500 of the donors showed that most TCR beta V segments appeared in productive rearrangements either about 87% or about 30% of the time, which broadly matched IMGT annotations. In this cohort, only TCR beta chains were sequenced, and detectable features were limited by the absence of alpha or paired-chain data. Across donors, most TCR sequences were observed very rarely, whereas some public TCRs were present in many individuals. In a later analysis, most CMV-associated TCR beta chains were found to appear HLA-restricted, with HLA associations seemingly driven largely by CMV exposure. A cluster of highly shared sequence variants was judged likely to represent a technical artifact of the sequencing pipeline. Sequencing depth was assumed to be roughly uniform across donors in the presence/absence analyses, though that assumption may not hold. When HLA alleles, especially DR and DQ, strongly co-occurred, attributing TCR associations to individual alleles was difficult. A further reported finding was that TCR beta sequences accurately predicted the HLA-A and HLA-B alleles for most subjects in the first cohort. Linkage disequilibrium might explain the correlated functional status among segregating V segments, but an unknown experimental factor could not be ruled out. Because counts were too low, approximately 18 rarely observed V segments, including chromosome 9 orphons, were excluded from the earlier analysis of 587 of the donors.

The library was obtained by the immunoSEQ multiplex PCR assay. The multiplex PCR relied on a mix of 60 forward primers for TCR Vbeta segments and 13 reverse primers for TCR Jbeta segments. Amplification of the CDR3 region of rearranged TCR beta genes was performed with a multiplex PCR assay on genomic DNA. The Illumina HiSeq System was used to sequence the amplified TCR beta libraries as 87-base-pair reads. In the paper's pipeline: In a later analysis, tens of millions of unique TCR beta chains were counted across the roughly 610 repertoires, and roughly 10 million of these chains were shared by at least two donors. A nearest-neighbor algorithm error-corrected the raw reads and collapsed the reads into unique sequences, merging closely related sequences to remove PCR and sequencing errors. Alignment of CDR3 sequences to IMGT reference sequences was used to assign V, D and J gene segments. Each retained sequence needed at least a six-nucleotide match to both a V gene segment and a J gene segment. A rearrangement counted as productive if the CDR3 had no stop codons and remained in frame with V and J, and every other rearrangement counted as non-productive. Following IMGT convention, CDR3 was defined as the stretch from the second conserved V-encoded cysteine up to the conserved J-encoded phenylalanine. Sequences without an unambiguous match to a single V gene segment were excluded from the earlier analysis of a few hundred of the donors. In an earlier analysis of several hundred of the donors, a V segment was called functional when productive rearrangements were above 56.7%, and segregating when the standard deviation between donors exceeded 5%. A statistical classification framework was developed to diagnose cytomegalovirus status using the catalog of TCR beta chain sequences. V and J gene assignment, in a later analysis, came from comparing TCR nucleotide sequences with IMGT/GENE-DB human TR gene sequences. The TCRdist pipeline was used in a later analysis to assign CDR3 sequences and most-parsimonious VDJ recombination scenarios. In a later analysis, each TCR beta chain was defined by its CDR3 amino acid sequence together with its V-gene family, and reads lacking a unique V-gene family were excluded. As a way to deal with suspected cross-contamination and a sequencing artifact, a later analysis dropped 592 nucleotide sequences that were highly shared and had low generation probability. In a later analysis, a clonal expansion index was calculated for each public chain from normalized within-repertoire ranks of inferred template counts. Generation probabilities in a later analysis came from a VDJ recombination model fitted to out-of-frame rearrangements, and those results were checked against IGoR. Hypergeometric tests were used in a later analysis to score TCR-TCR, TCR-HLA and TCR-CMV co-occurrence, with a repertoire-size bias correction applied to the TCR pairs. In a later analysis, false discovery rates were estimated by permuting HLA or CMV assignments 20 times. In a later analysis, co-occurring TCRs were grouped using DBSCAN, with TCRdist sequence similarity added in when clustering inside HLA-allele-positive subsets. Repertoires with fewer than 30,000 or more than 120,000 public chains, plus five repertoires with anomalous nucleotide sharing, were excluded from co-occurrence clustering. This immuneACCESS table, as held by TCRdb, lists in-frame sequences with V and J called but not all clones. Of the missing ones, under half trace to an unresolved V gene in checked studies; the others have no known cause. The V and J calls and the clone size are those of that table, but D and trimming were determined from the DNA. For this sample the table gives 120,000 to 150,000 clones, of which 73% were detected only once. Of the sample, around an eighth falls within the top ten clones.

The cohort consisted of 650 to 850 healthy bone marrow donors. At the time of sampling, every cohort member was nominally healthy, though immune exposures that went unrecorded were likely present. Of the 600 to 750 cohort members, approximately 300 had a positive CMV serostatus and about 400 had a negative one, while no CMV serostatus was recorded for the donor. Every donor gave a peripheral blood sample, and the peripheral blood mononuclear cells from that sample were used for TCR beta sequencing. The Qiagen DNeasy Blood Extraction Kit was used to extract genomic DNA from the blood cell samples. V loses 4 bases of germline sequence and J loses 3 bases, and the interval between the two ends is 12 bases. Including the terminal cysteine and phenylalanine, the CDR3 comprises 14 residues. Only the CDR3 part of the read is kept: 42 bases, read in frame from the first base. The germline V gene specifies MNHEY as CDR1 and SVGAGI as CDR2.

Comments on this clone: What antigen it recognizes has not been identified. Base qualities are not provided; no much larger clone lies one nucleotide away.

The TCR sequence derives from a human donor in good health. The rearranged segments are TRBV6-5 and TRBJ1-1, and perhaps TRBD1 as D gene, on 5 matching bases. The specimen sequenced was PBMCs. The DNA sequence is TGTGCCAGCAGTTTTGCCAGGGCGGACACTGAAGCTTTCTTT. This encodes CASSFARADTEAFF.